Each of the 17 T cell receptor beta chains below was sequenced from the same sample in a study of blood T cell repertoires in COVID-19. This table comes from immunoSEQ multiplex PCR, and its TCRdb copy is limited to in-frame clones, with some not included. The repertoire consists of some 190,000 clones, with 75% to 80% occurring once and the leading ten covering about 9%. Sequenced sample: peripheral blood. The source is a woman aged 45-65 years with active or convalescent COVID-19.

The V call is TRBV19, the J call TRBJ2-7, with TRBD2 matching 8 bases. The CDR3 sequence is 14 residues long. With V trimmed by 9 bases and J by 0 bases, 7 bases remained unmatched. Germline V lookup: CDR1 LNHDA, CDR2 SQIVND (reference sequence). CDR3 bases: TGTGCCAGCCATAGCGGGACTGACTCCTACGAGCAGTACTTC. It specifies CASHSGTDSYEQYF.

The rearrangement links TRBV5-1 to TRBJ1-1; possibly TRBD1 for D (6 bases). Between the trimmed V and J ends, which lost 0 bases and 1 base, there was a span of 7 bases. The length of the CDR3 is 14 residues. Germline V CDR1 and CDR2: SGHRS, YFSETQ. The CDR3: CASSLAQGNTEAFF. CDR3 nucleotide sequence: TGCGCCAGCAGCTTGGCACAGGGGAACACTGAAGCTTTCTTT.

The chain links TRBV5-6 to TRBJ2-2, with TRBD2 as a possible D gene (5 bases). CDR1 and CDR2 (germline): SGHDT, YYEEEE. The V end lost 4 bases, the J end lost 0 bases, and 10 bases lay between the germline ends. This CDR3 has 15 residues. CDR3 nucleotide sequence: TGTGCCAGCAGCCCGCAGGACTCGAACACCGGGGAGCTGTTTTTT. Its translation is CASSPQDSNTGELFF.

The genes are TRBV10-3 and TRBJ2-1, with D possibly TRBD2 on 6 matching bases. Germline V CDR1 and CDR2: ENHRY, SYGVKD. Trimming left V 1 base short and J 10 bases short, with 17 bases between. The CDR3 is made up of 15 amino acids. DNA of the CDR3: TGTGCCATCAGTGAGTGGGGGGATTCGAAGGGGGAGCAGTTCTTC. Translation: CAISEWGDSKGEQFF.

The J gene is TRBJ1-2, the V gene TRBV12-1; the D call in the table, TRBD1, was not verified against the DNA. TRBV12-1 is a listed pseudogene. The CDR3 totals 13 residues. The CDR3 is CASTLTGNYGYTF. CDR3 sequence (DNA): TGTGCCAGCACCCTGACAGGGAACTATGGCTACACCTTC.

The chain carries TRBV10-2 and TRBJ2-5; TRBD2 might be the D (7 bases). CDR1 and CDR2 from the germline V gene are WSHSY and SAAADI. V lost 4 bases and J lost 5, with 11 bases in between. There are 13 residues in the CDR3. The CDR3, as DNA: TGCGCCAGCAGTGGGGGGCGGGGGGAGACCCAGTACTTC. Translation gives CASSGGRGETQYF.

The V gene is TRBV28, the J gene TRBJ2-5; D may be TRBD1 (6 bases). With 5 bases removed from V and 3 bases from J, the gap between germline ends came to 22 bases. This CDR3 contains 17 residues. The germline CDR1 and CDR2 sequences are MDHEN and SYDVKM. CDR3 protein: CASSPRIARTAKETQYF. The CDR3 nucleotides are TGTGCCAGCAGTCCACGTATCGCCAGGACAGCCAAAGAGACCCAGTACTTC.

This clone was seen once. The chain links TRBV6-5 to TRBJ2-7, with 7 bases aligning to TRBD1. CDR3 size: 13 residues. Germline V lookup: CDR1 MNHEY, CDR2 SVGAGI. The V gene end was trimmed by 2 bases and the J gene end by 3 bases; junction bases not matched to a gene: 1. The CDR3, as DNA: TGTGCCAGCAGTTACCGGGACAGCTACGAGCAGTACTTC. Translated, it gives CASSYRDSYEQYF.

The rearrangement joins TRBV5-1 to TRBJ2-1; 9 bases are shared with TRBD2. CDR1 is SGHRS and CDR2 is YFSETQ in the germline V gene. Unmatched junction bases numbered 2, after V lost 0 bases and J lost 4 bases. The CDR3 totals 15 residues. CDR3 in amino acids: CASSLETSGYNEQFF. The CDR3 region has the DNA TGCGCCAGCAGCTTGGAGACTAGCGGATACAATGAGCAGTTCTTC.

V usage is TRBV30 and J usage is TRBJ2-5; weak D call: TRBD2 (5 bases). Trimming pared 0 bases from V and 5 bases from J, leaving 10 bases between. CDR3 length: 13 amino acids. The V gene's germline CDR1 is GTSNPN and CDR2 SVGIG (reference sequence). CDR3 amino acids: CAWSVLVGETQYF. The CDR3 DNA reads TGTGCCTGGAGTGTACTAGTTGGGGAGACCCAGTACTTC.

V and J are TRBV11-2 and TRBJ2-7; D is perhaps TRBD1 (6 bases). This CDR3 has 15 residues. Germline V gene data show CDR1 as SGHAT and CDR2 as FQNNGV. The V and J ends lost 0 bases and 0 bases respectively, with 9 bases between them. The CDR3 sequence: CASSLDRDTSYEQYF. CDR3 nucleotides: TGTGCCAGCAGCTTAGATAGGGACACCTCCTACGAGCAGTACTTC.

The chain employs TRBV6-6 and TRBJ1-2; maybe TRBD1 (6 bases). Germline V gives CDR1 MNHNY, CDR2 SVGAGI (reference sequence). The length of the CDR3 is 14 residues. Trimming pared 6 bases from V and 0 bases from J, leaving 11 bases between. The CDR3 sequence: CASSPRGPNYGYTF. CDR3 DNA: TGTGCCAGCAGCCCCAGGGGCCCTAACTATGGCTACACCTTC.

This rearrangement joins TRBV19 to TRBJ1-6, with 8 positions matching TRBD1. The J segment lost 9 bases and the V segment lost 3 bases, leaving 7 bases of the junction unmatched. The V gene's germline CDR1 is LNHDA and CDR2 SQIVND (reference sequence). The CDR3 spans 15 residues. As DNA, the CDR3 is TGTGCCAGTAGTATTTCGAGACAGGGGACTTCACCCCTCCACTTT. This sequence encodes CASSISRQGTSPLHF. The variable domain in full, completed from reference TRBV19 and TRBJ1-6, reads DGGITQSPKYLFRKEGQNVTLSCEQNLNHDAMYWYRQDPGQGLRLIYYSQIVNDFQKGDIAEGYSVSREKKESFPLTVTSAQKNPTAFYLCASSISRQGTSPLHFGNGTRLTVT.

The chain couples TRBV6-1 to TRBJ1-2; D possibly corresponds to TRBD1 (5 bases). V was pared by 3 bases and J by 4 bases, with 12 bases between. Germline-derived CDR1 and CDR2 are MNHNS and SASEGT. This CDR3 is built from 14 residues. The CDR3 sequence: CASSEDNRSYGYTF. The DNA for the CDR3 is TGTGCCAGCAGTGAGGACAATAGAAGCTATGGCTACACCTTC.

J is TRBJ1-2 and V is TRBV5-6; TRBD1 is a possible D gene (6 bases). The germline CDR1 and CDR2 sequences are SGHDT and YYEEEE. V was shortened by 3 bases and J by 8 bases, with 20 bases between the two germline ends. This CDR3 contains 15 residues. The CDR3 loop is CASSSYHEQGWGYTF. The CDR3 nucleotides read TGTGCCAGCAGCTCCTACCACGAACAGGGATGGGGCTACACCTTC.

This clone has a handful of counts. This chain joins TRBV29-1 and TRBJ1-2; TRBD1 matches 9 bases. J was trimmed by 6 bases and V by 7 bases; bases with no gene match: 3. The CDR3 is made up of 11 amino acids. Germline V gene data show CDR1 as SQVTM and CDR2 as ANQGSEA. CDR3 loop: CSARDRDGYTF. CDR3 nucleotide sequence: TGCAGCGCCCGGGACAGGGATGGCTACACCTTC.

The chain is built from TRBV27 and TRBJ1-4, with 11 bases that match TRBD1. The CDR3 is 13 amino acids. The ends lost 9 bases at V and 7 bases at J; junction bases unmatched: 4. Germline V gives CDR1 MNHEY, CDR2 SMNVEV (reference sequence). The CDR3 DNA reads TGTGCCAGGCCGGACAGGGGGCCTGAAAAACTGTTTTTT. This codes for CARPDRGPEKLFF.